This paragraph covers one TCR beta chain sequence. Its antigen is not known. V dropped 0 bases and J dropped 0 bases, with 14 bases sitting between them. The CDR3 loop spans 17 amino acids. In germline, CDR1 is SGHDT, CDR2 YYEEEE. This sample was included in a study of memory CD4+ T cells and cytomegalovirus serostatus. As for the study in general: This sample comes from healthy Belgian adults, several CMV seropositive, about 25 seronegative.

Study results and limitations: About two fifths of the roughly 150 known CMV-associated TCRbeta sequences appeared in CD4+ memory.

The protocol was immunoSEQ multiplex PCR, while the TCRdb copy is restricted to in-frame clones and leaves out a portion. The table has about 50,000 clones, roughly 73% seen once. Single viable CD3+CD4+CD8-CD45RO+ cells were sorted as the memory CD4+ T cells. Donors' CMV status reflects serum IgG against pp150, pp28, p38, p52. CD4+ T cells were isolated by positive magnetic selection. This chain uses TRBV5-6 with TRBJ2-3; D is tentatively TRBD1 or TRBD2 (6 bases each). The sequence came from an adult in good health and CMV-seronegative. The sample consisted of memory CD4+ T cells from blood. CDR3 sequence: CASSLVRGAFSTDTQYF. The CDR3 region has the DNA TGTGCCAGCAGCTTGGTGAGGGGGGCATTTAGCACAGATACGCAGTATTTT.